This T cell receptor beta chain was recorded in a study of CD8 T cells in Susac syndrome. Sequencing of TCR beta was carried out in blood CD8+ and CD4+ T cells. cDNA came from about 0.5 to 1 ug RNA primed by random hexamers. An immunoSEQ multiplex PCR amplified TCR beta CDR3 over 54 Vbeta and 13 Jbeta. From the immunoSEQ multiplex PCR reads, TCRdb called clonotypes with MiXCR, one entry per CDR3 protein. The table has fewer than 250,000 distinct CDR3 sequences, about 93% seen once. With V trimmed by 7 bases and J by 8 bases, 3 bases remained unmatched. The V gene's germline CDR1 is MNHNY and CDR2 SVGAGI (reference sequence). This CDR3 spans 12 amino acids.

V and J are TRBV6-6 and TRBJ1-2, with 11 nucleotides matching TRBD1. This receptor was taken from a human donor with multiple sclerosis. The sequencing sample was made of CD8+ T cells from PBMCs. CDR3 loop: CASTWTGGGYTF. CDR3 bases: TGTGCCAGCACTTGGACAGGGGGCGGCTACACCTTC.